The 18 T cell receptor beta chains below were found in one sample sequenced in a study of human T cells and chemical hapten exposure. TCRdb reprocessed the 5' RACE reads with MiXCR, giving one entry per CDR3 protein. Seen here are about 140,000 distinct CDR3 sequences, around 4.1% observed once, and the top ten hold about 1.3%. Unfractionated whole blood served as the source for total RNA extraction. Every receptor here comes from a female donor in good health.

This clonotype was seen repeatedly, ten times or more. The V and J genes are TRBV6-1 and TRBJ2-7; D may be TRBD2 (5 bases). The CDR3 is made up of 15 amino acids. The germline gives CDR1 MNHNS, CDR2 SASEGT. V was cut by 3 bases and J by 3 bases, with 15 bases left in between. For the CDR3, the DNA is TGTGCCAGCAGTGAGGCGGGCCGTCATAGCTACGAGCAGTACTTC. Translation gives CASSEAGRHSYEQYF.

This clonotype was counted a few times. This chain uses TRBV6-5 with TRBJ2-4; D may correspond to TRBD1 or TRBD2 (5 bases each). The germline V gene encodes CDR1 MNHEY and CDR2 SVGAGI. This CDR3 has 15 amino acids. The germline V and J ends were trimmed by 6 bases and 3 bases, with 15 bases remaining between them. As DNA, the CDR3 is TGTGCCAGCAGGCCAGCTACGGGGCTCAAAAACATTCAGTACTTC. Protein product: CASRPATGLKNIQYF.

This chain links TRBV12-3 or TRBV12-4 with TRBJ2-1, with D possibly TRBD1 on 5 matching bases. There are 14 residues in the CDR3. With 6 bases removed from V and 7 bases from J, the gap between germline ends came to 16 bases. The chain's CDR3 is CASSRQGGVNEQFF. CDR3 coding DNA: TGTGCCAGCAGCCGCCAGGGTGGGGTTAATGAGCAGTTCTTC.

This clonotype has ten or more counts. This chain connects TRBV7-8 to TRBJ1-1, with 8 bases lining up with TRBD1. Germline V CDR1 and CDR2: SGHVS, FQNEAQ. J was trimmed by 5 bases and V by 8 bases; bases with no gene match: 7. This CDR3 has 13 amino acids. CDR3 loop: CASLRTGRTEAFF. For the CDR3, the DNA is TGTGCCAGCCTTAGGACAGGGCGAACTGAAGCTTTCTTT.

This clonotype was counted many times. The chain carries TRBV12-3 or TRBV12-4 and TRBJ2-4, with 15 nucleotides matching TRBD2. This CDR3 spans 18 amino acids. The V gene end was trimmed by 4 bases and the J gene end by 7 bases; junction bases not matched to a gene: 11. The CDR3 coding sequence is TGTGCCAGCAGTTCCCAGGGGACTAGCGGGGGGATGGCGAACATTCAGTACTTC. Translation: CASSSQGTSGGMANIQYF.

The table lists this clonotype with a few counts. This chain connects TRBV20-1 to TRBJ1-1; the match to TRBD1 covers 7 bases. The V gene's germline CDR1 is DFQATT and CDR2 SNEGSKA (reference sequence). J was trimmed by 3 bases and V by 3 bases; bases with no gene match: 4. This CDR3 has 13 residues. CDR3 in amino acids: CSASVDRDTEAFF. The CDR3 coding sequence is TGCAGTGCTAGCGTTGACAGGGACACTGAAGCTTTCTTT.

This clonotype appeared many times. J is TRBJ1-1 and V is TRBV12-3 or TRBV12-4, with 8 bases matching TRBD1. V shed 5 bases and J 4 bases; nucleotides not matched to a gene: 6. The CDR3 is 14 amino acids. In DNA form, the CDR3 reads TGTGCCAGCAGTCTGACAGGGGTCGGCACTGAAGCTTTCTTT. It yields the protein CASSLTGVGTEAFF.

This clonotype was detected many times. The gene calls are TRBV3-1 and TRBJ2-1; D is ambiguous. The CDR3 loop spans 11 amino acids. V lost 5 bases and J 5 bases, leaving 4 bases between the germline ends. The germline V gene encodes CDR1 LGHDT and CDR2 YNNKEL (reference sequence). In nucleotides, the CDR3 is TGTGCCAGCAGCTGGCACAATGAGCAGTTCTTC. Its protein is CASSWHNEQFF.

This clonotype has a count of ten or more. For the CDR3, the DNA is TGCGCCAGCAGCCAAGTCCCAGGGGGAGCAGAGACCCAGTACTTC. Translated, it gives CASSQVPGGAETQYF. The rearrangement joins TRBV4-3 to TRBJ2-5; 7 nucleotides align to TRBD1. Germline V gene sequence: CDR1 LGHNA, CDR2 YSLEER. The CDR3 is made up of 15 amino acids. V shed 1 base and J 4 bases; nucleotides not matched to a gene: 6.

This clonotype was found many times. For the CDR3, the DNA is TGTGCCAGCTCACCACAGCGGGAAACGCAGTATTTT. Translated: CASSPQRETQYF. V usage is TRBV18 and J usage is TRBJ2-3; 7 bases are shared with TRBD2. The CDR3 consists of 12 residues. With 1 base clipped from V and 9 bases from J, the junction kept 1 base outside the gene matches. Germline CDR1 reads KGHSH; CDR2 reads LQKENI. Full variable domain (outside the CDR3, taken from reference TRBV18 and TRBJ2-3): NAGVMQNPRHLVRRRGQEARLRCSPMKGHSHVYWYRQLPEEGLKFMVYLQKENIIDESGMPKERFSAEFPKEGPSILRIQQVVRGDSAAYFCASSPQRETQYFGPGTRLTVL.

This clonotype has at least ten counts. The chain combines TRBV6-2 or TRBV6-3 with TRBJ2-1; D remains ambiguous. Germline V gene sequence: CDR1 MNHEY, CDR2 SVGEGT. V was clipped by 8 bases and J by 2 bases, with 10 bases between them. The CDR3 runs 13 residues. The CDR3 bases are TGTGCCAGCCTTAGCAGAGCCTACAATGAGCAGTTCTTC. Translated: CASLSRAYNEQFF.

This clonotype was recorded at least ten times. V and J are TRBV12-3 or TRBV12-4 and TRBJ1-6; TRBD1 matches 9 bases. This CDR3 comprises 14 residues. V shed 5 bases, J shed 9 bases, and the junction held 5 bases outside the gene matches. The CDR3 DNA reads TGTGCCAGCAGTACAGGGGGCTGGGGTTCACCCCTCCACTTT. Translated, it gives CASSTGGWGSPLHF.

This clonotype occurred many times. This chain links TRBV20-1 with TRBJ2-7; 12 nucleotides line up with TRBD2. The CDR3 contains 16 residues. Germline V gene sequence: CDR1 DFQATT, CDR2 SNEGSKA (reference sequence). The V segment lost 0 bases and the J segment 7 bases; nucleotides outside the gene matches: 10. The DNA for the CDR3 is TGCAGTGCTAGAGATCCTTGGACTAGCGGGGTGGGAGAGCAGTACTTC. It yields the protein CSARDPWTSGVGEQYF.

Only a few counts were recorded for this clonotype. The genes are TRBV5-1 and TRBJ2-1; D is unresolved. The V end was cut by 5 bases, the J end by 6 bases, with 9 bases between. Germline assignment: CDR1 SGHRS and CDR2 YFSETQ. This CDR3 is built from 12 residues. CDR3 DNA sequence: TGCGCCAGCAGGGCGCCACCCAATGAGCAGTTCTTC. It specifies CASRAPPNEQFF.

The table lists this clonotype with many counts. The CDR3 nucleotides are TGTGCCAGCAGCAAAGCAGCACAGGGGATATATAATTCACCCCTCCACTTT. It yields the protein CASSKAAQGIYNSPLHF. The chain combines TRBV7-6 with TRBJ1-6, with 7 bases fitting TRBD1. The CDR3 sequence is 17 residues long. Germline trimming cut 5 bases from V and 4 bases from J; bases unmatched to any gene: 11. CDR1 is SGHVS, CDR2 FNYEAQ, per germline.

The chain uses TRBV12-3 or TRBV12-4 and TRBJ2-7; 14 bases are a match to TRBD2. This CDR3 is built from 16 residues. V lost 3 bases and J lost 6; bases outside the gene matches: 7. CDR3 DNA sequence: TGTGCCAGCAGTTTCGGGACTAGCGGGGGAAGAGGCGAGCAGTACTTC. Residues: CASSFGTSGGRGEQYF.

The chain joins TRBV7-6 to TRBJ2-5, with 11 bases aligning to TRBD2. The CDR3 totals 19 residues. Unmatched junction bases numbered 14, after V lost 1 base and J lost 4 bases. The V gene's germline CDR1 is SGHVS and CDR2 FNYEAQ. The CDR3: CASSLVPRLAGRGRETQYF. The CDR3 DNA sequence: TGTGCCAGCAGCTTAGTCCCCAGACTAGCGGGGCGGGGACGAGAGACCCAGTACTTC.

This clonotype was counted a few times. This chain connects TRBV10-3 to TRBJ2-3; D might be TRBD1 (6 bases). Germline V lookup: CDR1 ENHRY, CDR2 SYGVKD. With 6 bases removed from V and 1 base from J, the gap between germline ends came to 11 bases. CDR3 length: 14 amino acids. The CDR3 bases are TGTGCCATCAGGGCAGGGGAATGCACAGATACGCAGTATTTT. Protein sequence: CAIRAGECTDTQYF.